A single sample gave rise to the 4 T cell receptor beta chains below, sequenced in a study of blood T cell repertoires in COVID-19. Method: immunoSEQ multiplex PCR; TCRdb's copy keeps in-frame clones and lacks some. Altogether hundreds of thousands of clones are present, more than 75% being singletons, with the ten largest covering around 1.7%. Specimen: PBMCs or T cells enriched from blood (not recorded which). The source of these receptors is a man aged 40-49 years who had recovered from COVID-19.

The gene calls are TRBV27 and TRBJ2-3, with 10 bases that match TRBD2. Germline CDR1 MNHEY, CDR2 SMNVEV (reference sequence). V was clipped by 3 bases and J by 2 bases; unmatched bases: 5. This CDR3 contains 16 residues. DNA of the CDR3: TGTGCCAGCAGTTTTAGCGGGAGGACCTTCACAGATACGCAGTATTTT. Amino acid sequence: CASSFSGRTFTDTQYF.

CDR3 amino acids: CASSGTGGGGYTF. The CDR3 nucleotides are TGTGCCAGCAGTGGGACAGGGGGCGGCGGCTACACCTTC. The V gene is TRBV6-6, the J gene TRBJ1-2; 12 bases match TRBD1. Trimming cost V 5 bases and J 8 bases; bases outside gene matches: 3. In germline, CDR1 is MNHNY, CDR2 SVGAGI (reference sequence). The CDR3 consists of 13 residues.

The CDR3 DNA reads TGTGCCAGCAGCTTCCGGCAGGTTGGACAGACCTACGAGCAGTACTTC. It codes for CASSFRQVGQTYEQYF. The rearrangement joins TRBV5-6 to TRBJ2-7; possible D gene TRBD1, 6 bases. The germline V gene has CDR1 SGHDT and CDR2 YYEEEE. The length of the CDR3 is 16 residues. V gave up 2 bases and J gave up 2 bases, with 17 bases separating them.

The chain combines TRBV29-1 with TRBJ2-7; TRBD2 might be the D (7 bases). CDR3 size: 12 residues. V was shortened by 4 bases and J by 4 bases, with 11 bases between the two germline ends. From germline, CDR1 is SQVTM and CDR2 ANQGSEA. The CDR3 protein is CSVGGGGYEQYF. CDR3 bases: TGCAGCGTTGGGGGAGGGGGTTACGAGCAGTACTTC.